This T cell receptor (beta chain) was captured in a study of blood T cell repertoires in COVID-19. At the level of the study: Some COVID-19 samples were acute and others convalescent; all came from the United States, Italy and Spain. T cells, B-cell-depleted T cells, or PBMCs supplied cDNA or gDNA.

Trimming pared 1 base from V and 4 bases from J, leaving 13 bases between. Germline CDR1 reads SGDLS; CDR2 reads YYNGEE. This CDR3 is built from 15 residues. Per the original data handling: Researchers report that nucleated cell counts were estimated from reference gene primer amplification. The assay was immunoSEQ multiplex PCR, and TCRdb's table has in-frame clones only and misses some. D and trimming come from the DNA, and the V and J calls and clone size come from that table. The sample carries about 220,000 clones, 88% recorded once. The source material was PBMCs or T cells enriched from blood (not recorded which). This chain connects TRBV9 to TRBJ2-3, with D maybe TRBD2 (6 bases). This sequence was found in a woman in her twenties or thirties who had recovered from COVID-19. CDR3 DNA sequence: TGTGCCAGCAGCGTATTGGGACGCGGGGCAGATACGCAGTATTTT. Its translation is CASSVLGRGADTQYF.